The next 3 T cell receptor beta chains were all read from a single sample in a study of cytomegalovirus exposure and HLA in healthy donors. PCR used 60 Vbeta primers and 13 Jbeta primers. TCRdb's table, derived via immunoSEQ multiplex PCR, lists solely in-frame clones and lacks some. The sample includes about 90,000 clones, 60% to 85% of them seen just once. Input material: PBMCs. Receptor source: a woman in her 40s in good health and CMV-seropositive.

DNA of the CDR3: TGCGCCAGCAGCCAAGATGGGGGACAGGGGGGAGAGACCCAGTACTTC. This encodes CASSQDGGQGGETQYF. The chain uses TRBV4-1 and TRBJ2-5; TRBD1 matches 11 bases. Germline V gene sequence: CDR1 MGHRA, CDR2 YSYEKL. V trimming: 0 bases; J trimming: 4 bases; junction bases outside the gene matches: 4. CDR3 size: 16 residues.

About this clone: Its ends do not fully match the called genes, so a read error is possible. The chain couples TRBV11-2 to TRBJ2-7; 7 bases agree with TRBD1. Germline CDR1 and CDR2: SGHAT and FQNNGV. There are 15 residues in the CDR3. The CDR3 DNA sequence: TGCGCCAGCAGCCAAGATAGGGACAGCTACTACGAGCAGTACTTC. The encoded protein is CASSQDRDSYYEQYF.

The CDR3 sequence is CASSPAGRSSYNEQFF. The CDR3 DNA sequence: TGTGCCAGCAGCCCCGCGGGGCGGAGCTCCTACAATGAGCAGTTCTTC. This chain uses TRBV5-4 with TRBJ2-1; tentative D call: TRBD2 (6 bases). Deletions cut 4 bases from V and 0 bases from J, with 14 bases between. The germline CDR1 and CDR2 sequences are SGHNT and YYREEE (reference sequence). The CDR3 has 16 amino acids.